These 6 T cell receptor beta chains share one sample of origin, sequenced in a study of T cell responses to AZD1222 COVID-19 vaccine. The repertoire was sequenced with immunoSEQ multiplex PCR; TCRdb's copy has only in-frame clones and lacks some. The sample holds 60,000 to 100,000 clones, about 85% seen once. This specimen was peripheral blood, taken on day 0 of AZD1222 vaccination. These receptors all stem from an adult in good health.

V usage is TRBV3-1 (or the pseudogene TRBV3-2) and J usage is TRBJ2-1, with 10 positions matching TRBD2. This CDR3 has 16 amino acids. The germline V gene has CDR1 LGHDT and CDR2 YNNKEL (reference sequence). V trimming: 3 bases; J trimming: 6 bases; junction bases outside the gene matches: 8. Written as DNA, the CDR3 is TGTGCCAGCAGCCACCGGACTAGCGGAATGCGCAATGAGCAGTTCTTC. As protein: CASSHRTSGMRNEQFF.

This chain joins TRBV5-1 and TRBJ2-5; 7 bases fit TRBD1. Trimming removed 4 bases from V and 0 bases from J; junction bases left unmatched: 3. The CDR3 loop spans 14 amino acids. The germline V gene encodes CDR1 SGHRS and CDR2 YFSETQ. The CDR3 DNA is TGCGCCAGCAGCCCGGGGACAGACCAAGAGACCCAGTACTTC. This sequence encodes CASSPGTDQETQYF. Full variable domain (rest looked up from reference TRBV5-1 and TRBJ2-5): KAGVTQTPRYLIKTRGQQVTLSCSPISGHRSVSWYQQTPGQGLQFLFEYFSETQRNKGNFPGRFSGRQFSNSRSEMNVSTLELGDSALYLCASSPGTDQETQYFGPGTRLLVL.

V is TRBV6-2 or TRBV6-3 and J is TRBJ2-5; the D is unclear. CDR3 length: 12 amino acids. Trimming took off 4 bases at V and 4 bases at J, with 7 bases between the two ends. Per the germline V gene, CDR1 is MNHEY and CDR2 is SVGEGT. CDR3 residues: CASSWLRETQYF. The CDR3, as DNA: TGTGCCAGCAGTTGGTTGAGAGAGACCCAGTACTTC.

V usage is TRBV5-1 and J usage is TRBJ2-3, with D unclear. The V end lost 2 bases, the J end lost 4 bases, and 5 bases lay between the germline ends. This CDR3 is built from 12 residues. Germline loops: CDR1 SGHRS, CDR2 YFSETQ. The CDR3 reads CASSFEADTQYF. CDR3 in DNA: TGCGCCAGCAGCTTTGAGGCAGATACGCAGTATTTT.

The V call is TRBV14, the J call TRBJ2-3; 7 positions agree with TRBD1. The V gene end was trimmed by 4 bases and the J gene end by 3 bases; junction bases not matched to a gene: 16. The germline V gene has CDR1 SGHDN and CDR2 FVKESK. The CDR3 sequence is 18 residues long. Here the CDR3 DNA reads TGTGCCAGCAGCCGAACTCACCGGCACAGGGGTTCGACAGATACGCAGTATTTT. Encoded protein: CASSRTHRHRGSTDTQYF.

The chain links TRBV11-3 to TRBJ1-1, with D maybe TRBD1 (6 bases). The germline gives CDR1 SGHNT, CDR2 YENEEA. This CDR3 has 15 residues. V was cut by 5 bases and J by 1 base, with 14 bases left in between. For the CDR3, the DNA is TGTGCCAGCAGCCCTGGGGGCGGGAGGAACACTGAAGCTTTCTTT. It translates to CASSPGGGRNTEAFF.